This T cell receptor (beta chain) was observed in a study of shared clonotypes between healthy human individuals. Trimming removed 11 bases from V and 4 bases from J; junction bases left unmatched: 7. The CDR3 has 12 residues. Germline-derived CDR1 and CDR2 are SGHAT and FQNNGV. The protocol was immunoSEQ multiplex PCR, while the TCRdb copy is restricted to in-frame clones and leaves out a portion. The sample gives some 2,000,000 clones, 85% to 95% of which show up once; 0.13% is in the top ten. Input material: naive CD4+ T cells sorted from blood. As to subset: CD45RA+ positively selected. The V gene is TRBV11-2, the J gene TRBJ1-1, with TRBD1 identical over 7 bases. This clonotype was sampled from a man aged 18 to 30 in good health. Written as DNA, the CDR3 is TGTGCCGCAAGGGGGCCGGGCACTGAAGCTTTCTTT. It is translated as CAARGPGTEAFF.